Listed below are T cell receptor beta chains from one sample, sequenced in a study of hypomethylating agent response in myelodysplastic syndrome. Produced via immunoSEQ multiplex PCR; TCRdb's table is partial and in-frame only. Among over 4,000 clones listed, about 80% were seen once. Sample: bone marrow, taken before or after starting hypomethylating agent treatment for myelodysplastic syndrome (not recorded which). The receptor source for this set is a human donor with myelodysplastic syndrome. CDR3s include the opening cysteine and the closing phenylalanine or tryptophan. A D gene is named only where the DNA matches it firmly. The listing skips clone size in some rows; elsewhere it reads once, few, many or a size class.

- | - | TRBJ2-5 | TRBV11-3 | TGTGCCAGCAGCCTGAAAGAGACCCAGTACTTC | CASSLKETQYF
- | - | TRBJ2-6 | TRBV7-9 | TGTGCCAGCCCGTTACCATCTGGGGCCAACGTCCTGACTTTC | CASPLPSGANVLTF
TRBD1 | - | TRBJ2-7 | TRBV29-1 | TGCAGCGTTGTACCGGACAGGGGGCCCCACGAGCAGTACTTC | CSVVPDRGPHEQYF
TRBD2 | - | TRBJ2-5 | TRBV6-1 | TGTGCCAGCAGTGAACTAGCGGGGGGGCCAGAGACCCAGTACTTC | CASSELAGGPETQYF
TRBD1 | - | TRBJ2-1 | TRBV11-2 | TGTGCCAGCAGCTTACAGGGGGCGCGGACGGGGAATGAGCAGTTCTTC | CASSLQGARTGNEQFF
- | - | TRBJ2-7 | TRBV7-6 | TGTGCCAGCACAGCCGAATCGGGACTCCAGTACTTC | CASTAESGLQYF
TRBD2 | - | TRBJ2-2 | TRBV10-3 | TGTGCCATCAGTGCGGGAGCGGGGGGTACGACCGGGGAGCTGTTTTTT | CAISAGAGGTTGELFF
- | - | TRBJ2-3 | TRBV19 | TGTGCCAGTAGTTGGACAGTAACAGATACGCAGTATTTT | CASSWTVTDTQYF
TRBD1 | - | TRBJ2-2 | TRBV7-2 | TGTGCCAGCAGCTACGGACAGGTTCGCACCGGGGAGCTGTTTTTT | CASSYGQVRTGELFF
TRBD1 | once | TRBJ1-1 | TRBV5-4 | TGTGCCAGCAGCGGGGGGACAGACACTGAAGCTTTCTTT | CASSGGTDTEAFF
- | - | TRBJ1-2 | TRBV27 | TGTGCCAGCAGTTTAACGGGGGGTAACTATGGCTACACCTTC | CASSLTGGNYGYTF
- | - | TRBJ2-7 | TRBV4-1 | TGCGCCAGCAGCCAAGGTGGACTCCTCTACGAGCAGTACTTC | CASSQGGLLYEQYF
- | - | TRBJ2-3 | TRBV25-1 | TGTGCCAGCACGGGGGACGCAGATACGCAGTATTTT | CASTGDADTQYF
- | - | TRBJ2-1 | TRBV6-1 | TGTGCCGGGGGCACCGACGAAACAATGAGGCAGTTCTTC | CAGGTDETMRQFF
- | once | TRBJ2-3 | TRBV5-1 | TGCGCCAGCAGCTCCCGCAGGCGGGGACTCAGTTTCACAGATACGCAGTATTTT | CASSSRRRGLSFTDTQYF
TRBD1 | few | TRBJ1-2 | TRBV14 | TGTGCCAGCAGCCAAGAAGGGACAGGGAGCCCCTATGGCTACACCTTC | CASSQEGTGSPYGYTF
TRBD2 | - | TRBJ2-1 | TRBV4-3 | TGCGCCAGCAGCCAAGATGGGGCGGGGGGCCCCTACAATGAGCAGTTCTTC | CASSQDGAGGPYNEQFF
- | - | TRBJ2-2 | TRBV11-1 | TGTGCCAGCAGCCCCGGGCTGGGCGCCGGGGAGCTGTTTTTT | CASSPGLGAGELFF
TRBD1 | - | TRBJ2-7 | TRBV5-5 | TGTGCCAGCAGCTTGTCGCTGGGGACAGGTAAGGGCGAGCAGTACTTC | CASSLSLGTGKGEQYF
TRBD1 | - | TRBJ1-6 | TRBV5-1 | TGCGCCAGCAGCTTGGGCAGGGGGGGTTCACCCCTCCACTTT | CASSLGRGGSPLHF
- | - | TRBJ1-4 | TRBV18 | TGTGCCAGCTCACCACAAGTAGGGGCAATTAATGAAAAACTGTTTTTT | CASSPQVGAINEKLFF
TRBD2 | - | TRBJ2-3 | TRBV6-5 | TGTGCCAGCAGTTACTCGGGACTAGGTCCAGATACGCAGTATTTT | CASSYSGLGPDTQYF
- | - | TRBJ1-2 | TRBV4-1 | TGCGCCAGCAGCCAAGGGCGGATCGAGGCGAACTATGGCTACACCTTC | CASSQGRIEANYGYTF
TRBD1 | - | TRBJ2-3 | TRBV30 | TGTGCCTGGACCGGAAGGGGGCACCGGGGCACAGATACGCAGTATTTT | CAWTGRGHRGTDTQYF
TRBD1 | - | TRBJ2-1 | TRBV18 | TGTGCCAGCTCACCCCCGGACAGGTCCTACAATGAGCAGTTCTTC | CASSPPDRSYNEQFF
TRBD1 | - | TRBJ1-2 | TRBV6-5 | TGTGCCAGCAGACCTGGACAGGGATATGGTGGCTACACCTTC | CASRPGQGYGGYTF
- | - | TRBJ1-5 | TRBV19 | TGTGCCAGTAGTAATTACGATCAGCCCCAGCATTTT | CASSNYDQPQHF
TRBD1 | - | TRBJ1-5 | TRBV6-1 | TGTGCCAGCAGCGCGGGACAGGGGAAACAGCCCCAGCATTTT | CASSAGQGKQPQHF
- | - | TRBJ2-3 | TRBV23-1 | TGCGCCAGCAGTCCCGCAGATCGGCAGAGCACAGATACGCAGTATTTT | CASSPADRQSTDTQYF
- | - | TRBJ2-2 | TRBV28 | TGTGCCAGCAAAAGACAGGCTACACTTCCCGGGGAGCTGTTTTTT | CASKRQATLPGELFF
- | - | TRBJ1-1 | TRBV6-1 | TGTGCCGGCAGTGAAGACGGTGCGAAAGCTTTCTTT | CAGSEDGAKAFF
- | - | TRBJ2-7 | TRBV19 | TGTGCCAGTAGTAAGGCAAGTCTCTCCTACGAGCAGTACTTC | CASSKASLSYEQYF
- | - | TRBJ2-5 | TRBV4-2 | TGTGCCAGCAGCCAAGAAAGGGCGGCCCAAGAGACCCAGTACTTC | CASSQERAAQETQYF
TRBD2 | - | TRBJ2-2 | TRBV5-1 | TGCGCCAGCAGCTTGGCTAGCGGGGGGGCGAACACCGGGGAGCTGTTTTTT | CASSLASGGANTGELFF
- | - | TRBJ2-1 | TRBV10-1 | TGCGCCAGCAGTGCCGGAACAGGGCTAGTGTCCGATGAGCAGTTCTTC | CASSAGTGLVSDEQFF
- | few | TRBJ1-6 | TRBV2 | TGTGCCAGCAGTTACTTGGGAGATTCACCCCTCCACTTT | CASSYLGDSPLHF